A single sample gave rise to the 11 T cell receptor beta chains below, sequenced in a study of T cell responses to AZD1222 COVID-19 vaccine (dated by TCRdb to the early 2020s). The receptor library was made with the immunoSEQ multiplex PCR assay. TCRdb obtained this table from immuneACCESS and retained in-frame rearrangements with V and J assigned. These tables miss some clones; where compared with another copy, unresolved V genes account for less than half of the shortfall, and the remainder is unexplained. A total of 150,000 to 180,000 clones appear in this sample, approximately 90% of them only once. The ten largest make up 3.1% of the sample. What the time point label conveys for this sample: baseline before first vaccination. Specimen: peripheral blood, collected on day 0 of AZD1222 vaccination. The source is an adult in good health.

Only a few counts were recorded for this clone. V usage is TRBV5-1 and J usage is TRBJ2-1, with TRBD2 identical over 14 bases. The V segment lost 4 bases and the J segment 7 bases; nucleotides outside the gene matches: 7. The CDR3 sequence is 16 residues long. The V gene's germline CDR1 is SGHRS and CDR2 YFSETQ. The CDR3 is CASSPRLAGGQNEQFF. For the CDR3, the DNA is TGCGCCAGCAGCCCCAGACTAGCGGGGGGGCAAAATGAGCAGTTCTTC.

V and J are TRBV21-1 and TRBJ1-4; TRBD1 is the table's D call, not checked against the DNA. TRBV21-1 is noted as a pseudogene. The CDR3 totals 15 residues. For the CDR3, the DNA is TGTGCCAGCAGCGCCGAAGGACAGACGGCGGAAAAACTGTTTTTT. This gives the protein CASSAEGQTAEKLFF.

J is TRBJ1-1 and V is TRBV5-4; the D is unclear. Germline loops: CDR1 SGHNT, CDR2 YYREEE (reference sequence). The CDR3 spans 14 residues. V was shortened by 0 bases and J by 1 base, with 7 bases between the two germline ends. This chain's CDR3 is CASSLAAGNTEAFF. The DNA for the CDR3 is TGTGCCAGCAGCTTGGCCGCGGGGAACACTGAAGCTTTCTTT.

This clone came up once. V gene TRBV4-3 combines with J gene TRBJ1-2; possible D gene TRBD1, 5 bases. V lost 1 base, J lost 4 bases, and 10 bases lay in between. Germline assignment: CDR1 LGHNA and CDR2 YSLEER. This CDR3 is built from 14 residues. The CDR3, as DNA: TGCGCCAGCAGCCAAGTGCAGGGCTCCTATGGCTACACCTTC. This gives the protein CASSQVQGSYGYTF.

This chain joins TRBV5-1 and TRBJ2-7; 7 bases line up with TRBD1. Germline CDR1 reads SGHRS; CDR2 reads YFSETQ. This CDR3 has 14 amino acids. With 0 bases clipped from V and 3 bases from J, the junction kept 3 bases outside the gene matches. Here the CDR3 DNA reads TGCGCCAGCAGCTTGGGACAGGGTGGCTACGAGCAGTACTTC. Protein sequence: CASSLGQGGYEQYF.

This clone showed up just once. The chain has TRBV29-1 and TRBJ1-3; no clear D. V was clipped by 4 bases and J by 0 bases, with 13 bases between them. The CDR3 has 15 residues. Germline CDR1 and CDR2: SQVTM and ANQGSEA. The CDR3 DNA reads as TGCAGCGTTGGAATTGGTCAGAGCTCTGGAAACACCATATATTTT. Its protein is CSVGIGQSSGNTIYF.

This chain uses TRBV4-1 with TRBJ2-7; maybe TRBD2 (5 bases). This CDR3 region has 15 residues. Trimming removed 0 bases at V and 6 bases at J, with 15 bases between. Germline CDR1 and CDR2: MGHRA and YSYEKL. The CDR3 spells CASSQDRLTSGEQYF. CDR3 coding DNA: TGCGCCAGCAGCCAAGATAGACTAACGTCCGGCGAGCAGTACTTC.

The V gene is TRBV5-1, the J gene TRBJ1-6; TRBD1 is a possible D gene (5 bases). The germline V gene has CDR1 SGHRS and CDR2 YFSETQ. This CDR3 has 16 residues. V was cut by 3 bases and J by 4 bases, with 14 bases left in between. The CDR3 coding sequence is TGCGCCAGCAGCTCCGGGACGGGAATTTATAATTCACCCCTCCACTTT. Translation: CASSSGTGIYNSPLHF.

V and J are TRBV2 and TRBJ1-1, with D unresolved. The CDR3 is 13 residues long. V lost 6 bases and J 6 bases, leaving 14 bases between the germline ends. Germline CDR1 reads SNHLY; CDR2 reads FYNNEI. The CDR3, as DNA: TGTGCCAGCAGGAGAGACATTTACTCTGAAGCTTTCTTT. Its translation: CASRRDIYSEAFF. The full variable domain, in which reference TRBV2 and TRBJ1-1 provide the parts outside the CDR3, is EPEVTQTPSHQVTQMGQEVILRCVPISNHLYFYWYRQILGQKVEFLVSFYNNEISEKSEIFDDQFSVERPDGSNFTLKIRSTKLEDSAMYFCASRRDIYSEAFFGQGTRLTVV.

The chain is built from TRBV6-5 and TRBJ2-7; D gene unclear. The length of the CDR3 is 12 residues. Trimming removed 10 bases at V and 6 bases at J, with 16 bases between. Germline lookup yields CDR1 MNHEY and CDR2 SVGAGI. The CDR3 nucleotides are TGTGCCACCGCTCGAGATTACGGCGAGCAGTACTTC. Encoded protein: CATARDYGEQYF.

The rearrangement links TRBV6-5 to TRBJ1-1; D is unclear. Germline V CDR1 and CDR2: MNHEY, SVGAGI. The CDR3 loop spans 12 amino acids. V dropped 8 bases and J dropped 4 bases, with 11 bases sitting between them. CDR3 in amino acids: CASAGSGTEAFF. In DNA, the CDR3 is TGTGCCAGCGCAGGCTCGGGCACTGAAGCTTTCTTT.